This T cell receptor (beta chain) was captured by sequencing in a study of technical replicates of blood from several donors. This CDR3 is 15 amino acids long. J was trimmed by 0 bases and V by 2 bases; bases with no gene match: 2. The germline V gene encodes CDR1 MNHEY and CDR2 SMNVEV (reference sequence). The table came from immunoSEQ multiplex PCR; TCRdb's copy has only in-frame clones and leaves some out. Altogether tens of thousands of clones are present, just under 95% being singletons, with the ten largest covering 0.34%. The rearrangement links TRBV27 to TRBJ2-7, with 9 bases fitting TRBD2. The sample comprised T cells isolated from PBMCs. The TCR was taken from a human donor in good health. The CDR3 spells CASSLRTSASYEQYF. The CDR3 bases are TGTGCCAGCAGTTTAAGGACTAGCGCCTCCTACGAGCAGTACTTC.